A selection of T cell receptor beta chains follows, all from one sample in a study of cytomegalovirus exposure and HLA in healthy donors. The protocol was immunoSEQ multiplex PCR, while the TCRdb copy is restricted to in-frame clones and leaves out a portion. Of some 140,000 clones listed, less than 90% are singletons. Sequencing was done on a sample of PBMCs. The receptors come from a man aged 40-50 years in good health and CMV-seronegative. CDR3s include the opening cysteine and the closing phenylalanine or tryptophan. Each record gives: V gene, J gene, clone size, D gene, CDR3 DNA, CDR3 protein. D genes are given only for firm matches. A row's size may be missing; if present it is once, few, many or a size class.

v_gene: TRBV21-1
j_gene: TRBJ1-4
abundance: NA
d_gene: NA
CDR3nt: TGTGCCAGCAGGGAAAGGCAACGGGTTAATGAAAAACTGTTTTTT
CDR3aa: CASRERQRVNEKLFF

v_gene: TRBV2
j_gene: TRBJ1-4
abundance: NA
d_gene: NA
CDR3nt: TGTGCCAGCTTTGGGGGCACCGTTGAAAAACTGTTTTTT
CDR3aa: CASFGGTVEKLFF

v_gene: TRBV2
j_gene: TRBJ1-1
abundance: NA
d_gene: TRBD1
CDR3nt: TGTGCCAGCAGGGTCACAGGGGTAAACACTGAAGCTTTCTTT
CDR3aa: CASRVTGVNTEAFF

v_gene: TRBV5-1
j_gene: TRBJ2-2
abundance: NA
d_gene: NA
CDR3nt: TGCGCCAGCAGCCCGCCCCGCCGGCCAGGACTTGACACCGGGGAGCTGTTTTTT
CDR3aa: CASSPPRRPGLDTGELFF

v_gene: TRBV5-4
j_gene: TRBJ2-5
abundance: NA
d_gene: NA
CDR3nt: TGTGCCAGCAGCTTGGTGGGGAGAGAGACCCAGTACTTC
CDR3aa: CASSLVGRETQYF

v_gene: TRBV9
j_gene: TRBJ1-1
abundance: NA
d_gene: NA
CDR3nt: TGTGCCAGCAAAAAACTTGGAGGGACTGAAGCTTTCTTT
CDR3aa: CASKKLGGTEAFF

v_gene: TRBV9
j_gene: TRBJ2-1
abundance: few
d_gene: NA
CDR3nt: TGTGCCAGCAGCGTAAGGGGGGGGAGAACCTACAATGAGCAGTTCTTC
CDR3aa: CASSVRGGRTYNEQFF

v_gene: TRBV9
j_gene: TRBJ1-5
abundance: NA
d_gene: NA
CDR3nt: TGTGCCAGCAGCCCTAGTGGGGGCAATCAGCCTCAGCATTTT
CDR3aa: CASSPSGGNQPQHF

v_gene: TRBV13
j_gene: TRBJ1-1
abundance: NA
d_gene: NA
CDR3nt: TGTGCCAGCAGCTTAGTAGCCTCATCCACTGAAGCTTTCTTT
CDR3aa: CASSLVASSTEAFF

v_gene: TRBV9
j_gene: TRBJ1-4
abundance: few
d_gene: NA
CDR3nt: TGTGCCAGCAGCGCGGGGGAGGGGACGGTTGGCGAAAAACTGTTTTTT
CDR3aa: CASSAGEGTVGEKLFF

v_gene: TRBV7-9
j_gene: TRBJ2-2
abundance: NA
d_gene: NA
CDR3nt: TGTTCCAGCAGCCAGGTGATCCCAGGCGGGGAGCTGTTTTTT
CDR3aa: CSSSQVIPGGELFF

v_gene: TRBV7-3
j_gene: TRBJ2-7
abundance: once
d_gene: NA
CDR3nt: TGTGCCAGCAGCAGTTCAGGGTCCTACGAGCAGTACTTC
CDR3aa: CASSSSGSYEQYF

v_gene: TRBV7-8
j_gene: TRBJ1-2
abundance: NA
d_gene: NA
CDR3nt: TGTGCCAGCAGCCCACTTCGAGGCGGGACTCGTGTGTGGGGCTACACCTTC
CDR3aa: CASSPLRGGTRVWGYTF

v_gene: TRBV30
j_gene: TRBJ2-1
abundance: NA
d_gene: NA
CDR3nt: TGTGCCTGGAGCCCGGGGATACACAATGAGCAGTTCTTC
CDR3aa: CAWSPGIHNEQFF